These T cell receptor beta chains were read from a single sample in a study of blood T cell repertoires in COVID-19. The method was immunoSEQ multiplex PCR; TCRdb's version includes in-frame clones alone and lacks a portion of them. Of around 200,000 clones listed, 70% to 90% are singletons. Sample: PBMCs or T cells enriched from blood (not recorded which). The origin of the receptors is a woman between 25 and 40 years old who had been exposed to COVID-19. The conserved cysteine and the conserved F or W are not part of the CDR3 here. Fields, in order: J gene, V gene, CDR3 protein.

TRBJ2-4,TRBV9,ASSVEVGQGGNIQY
TRBJ2-3,TRBV10-3,ASRPGTGLTDTQY
TRBJ1-1,TRBV28,ASSRGGYSRDRGSTEAF
TRBJ2-3,TRBV5-1,ASLKEQVTDTQY
TRBJ1-5,TRBV24-1,ATSEGQGEGNQPQH
TRBJ1-4,TRBV10-3,AISRQGGMTNEKLF
TRBJ1-1,TRBV29-1,SVEQKLLNTEAF
TRBJ2-5,TRBV29-1,SVSFGQIQETQY
TRBJ2-3,TRBV7-2,ASSLVPGRRADTQY
TRBJ2-1,TRBV18,ASSPSGLAGGQQF
TRBJ2-2,TRBV9,ASSVEGVGTGELF
TRBJ2-7,TRBV29-1,SVEDYSEQY
TRBJ1-1,TRBV28,ASSSSGQGATEAF
TRBJ1-6,TRBV27,ASSEVVDRPNSPLH
TRBJ2-7,TRBV7-6,ASSRPTGANTYEQY
TRBJ1-5,TRBV24-1,ATSDSGTGIQPQH
TRBJ1-1,TRBV7-6,ASSPGTGGVTEAF
TRBJ1-1,TRBV13,ASSIDRVSTEAF
TRBJ1-4,TRBV5-8,ASSLDGGTNEKLF
TRBJ2-2,TRBV5-4,ASSFRDRGTGELF
TRBJ1-2,TRBV27,ASSISTGYLGGYT
TRBJ2-7,TRBV2,ASSEGASSYEQY
TRBJ1-5,TRBV9,ASSRGAGDSNQPQH
TRBJ1-2,TRBV4-1,ASSQEHLTGVDYGYT
TRBJ1-2,TRBV5-1,ASSFETIPSDGYT
TRBJ2-2,TRBV2,ASSEHGGGSPGELF
TRBJ2-3,TRBV11-3,ASSVRSSESDTQY
TRBJ1-2,TRBV10-3,AISDYRGEGYT
TRBJ1-1,TRBV7-2,ASSLYAGGTEAF
TRBJ2-2,TRBV7-7,ASSPRGGTGELF
TRBJ1-1,TRBV3-1/TRBV3-2,ASSQRGQATEAF
TRBJ2-1,TRBV6-1,ASSDPGTSREQF
TRBJ2-2,TRBV11-2,ASSDVSSGDGELF
TRBJ1-1,TRBV5-1,ASSLTDMNTEAF
TRBJ1-5,TRBV19,ASSIIAVTGARGQPQH
TRBJ1-2,TRBV3-1/TRBV3-2,ASSQDRGSGRGYT
TRBJ2-3,TRBV15,ATSGGQVTDTQY